These 9 T cell receptor beta chains came from one sample sequenced in a study of CD8+ T cells in alopecia areata. Treatment denoted: oral pan-JAK inhibitor, 5-10 mg twice daily. Following RNA extraction, reverse transcription yielded cDNA that acted as the sequencing template. Sequenced by immunoSEQ multiplex PCR; TCRdb stores in-frame clones only, minus some. The sample records 95,000 to 100,000 clones, 50% to 75% being singletons. This material consisted of CD8+ T cells sorted from blood, taken at week 4, from a patient treated with tofacitinib. The receptor source for this set is a human donor with alopecia areata.

The V and J genes are TRBV27 and TRBJ1-1, with 8 bases aligning to TRBD1. This CDR3 comprises 16 residues. The germline gives CDR1 MNHEY, CDR2 SMNVEV (reference sequence). Losses at the gene ends were 7 bases for V and 0 bases for J; bases not matched to a gene: 10. This CDR3 reads CASKTYPGGLNTEAFF. CDR3 sequence (DNA): TGTGCCAGCAAAACCTACCCAGGGGGCCTGAACACTGAAGCTTTCTTT.

This chain connects TRBV6-6 to TRBJ2-4; 11 bases align to TRBD1. This CDR3 has 14 residues. The germline gives CDR1 MNHNY, CDR2 SVGAGI (reference sequence). The trim removed 6 bases at V and 9 bases at J, leaving 7 bases unmatched. The CDR3 sequence is CASSQGQGEGIQYF. CDR3 DNA sequence: TGTGCCAGCAGCCAGGGACAGGGGGAAGGCATTCAGTACTTC.

A few counts support this clone. The J gene is TRBJ2-7, the V gene TRBV5-1; D gene unclear. The germline V gene has CDR1 SGHRS and CDR2 YFSETQ. The CDR3 covers 13 residues. The ends were cut back, 2 bases at V and 3 bases at J, with 9 bases in the middle. CDR3 region: CASSFTPYYEQYF. In DNA, the CDR3 is TGCGCCAGCAGCTTCACTCCCTACTACGAGCAGTACTTC.

This rearrangement joins TRBV19 to TRBJ1-5, with D unclear. The V end lost 6 bases, the J end lost 2 bases, and 14 bases lay between the germline ends. From germline, CDR1 is LNHDA and CDR2 SQIVND (reference sequence). CDR3 length: 15 residues. The DNA of the CDR3 is TGTGCCAGTAGAACGTCCTTGTTTGGCAATCAGCCCCAGCATTTT. Translation: CASRTSLFGNQPQHF.

The rearrangement links TRBV30 to TRBJ1-5; no clear D gene. V lost 2 bases to trimming and J lost 5 bases, with 13 bases between them. Germline CDR1 and CDR2: GTSNPN and SVGIG (reference sequence). This CDR3 region has 14 residues. CDR3 in DNA: TGTGCCTGGAGTTACGACATTCCCCATCAGCCCCAGCATTTT. It specifies CAWSYDIPHQPQHF.

CDR3 residues: CASSYFPGGPYEQYF. CDR3 coding DNA: TGTGCCAGCAGCTATTTCCCCGGGGGACCCTACGAGCAGTACTTC. The chain is built from TRBV7-2 and TRBJ2-7; TRBD2 might be the D (6 bases). CDR3 length equals 15 residues. V lost 4 bases and J lost 2, with 15 bases in between. CDR1 is SGHTA, CDR2 FQGNSA, per germline. The complete variable domain, with remaining parts taken from reference TRBV7-2 and TRBJ2-7, reads GAGVSQSPSNKVTEKGKDVELRCDPISGHTALYWYRQSLGQGLEFLIYFQGNSAPDKSGLPSDRFSAERTGGSVSTLTIQRTQQEDSAVYLCASSYFPGGPYEQYFGPGTRLTVT.

This chain uses TRBV6-4 with TRBJ2-2; TRBD1 matches at 7 bases. This CDR3 spans 14 amino acids. The germline CDR1 and CDR2 sequences are MRHNA and SNTAGT. With V trimmed by 6 bases and J by 6 bases, 7 bases remained unmatched. This chain's CDR3 is CASSPTGAAGELFF. CDR3 sequence (DNA): TGTGCCAGCAGCCCCACAGGGGCGGCCGGGGAGCTGTTTTTT.

CDR3 bases: TGTGCCAGCAGTCCGTGGACAGGAGACAATCAGCCCCAGCATTTT. Translation: CASSPWTGDNQPQHF. The rearrangement links TRBV27 to TRBJ1-5, with TRBD1 identical over 7 bases. Looked up from germline, CDR1 is MNHEY and CDR2 is SMNVEV (reference sequence). The CDR3 sequence is 15 residues long. V was pared by 5 bases and J by 3 bases, with 7 bases of the junction left unmatched.

The rearrangement joins TRBV29-1 to TRBJ2-7; the D gene is possibly TRBD2 (7 bases). The V end lost 3 bases, the J end lost 0 bases, and 21 bases lay between the germline ends. The CDR3 sequence is 17 residues long. Per germline, CDR1 SQVTM and CDR2 ANQGSEA. The CDR3 loop is CSVEGGPTGSGSYEQYF. In DNA form, the CDR3 reads TGCAGCGTTGAGGGGGGGCCCACCGGGAGCGGCTCCTACGAGCAGTACTTC.